This T cell receptor (beta chain) stems from a study of human T cells and chemical hapten exposure. Stated time point: pre-sensitization, week 0. The treatment was: therapeutic diphenylcyclopropenone sensitization with weekly scalp DPC. TCRdb re-derived calls from the RACE reads in MiXCR, one entry per CDR3 protein. The table records under 200,000 distinct CDR3 sequences, under 35% of them present only once. Germline V gene sequence: CDR1 LGHNA, CDR2 YSLEER. With 2 bases clipped from V and 0 bases from J, the junction kept 7 bases outside the gene matches. This CDR3 is built from 19 residues. The source material was whole blood, sampled in connection with sensitization to the hapten diphenylcyclopropenone (DPC). V is TRBV4-3 and J is TRBJ2-6, with 10 bases that match TRBD1. The source of this sequence is a woman between 25 and 40 years old with alopecia areata. Some clones in this sample may be carry-over from other donors' samples. CDR3 amino acids: CASSQHRDRGSSGANVLTF. The CDR3 DNA follows: TGCGCCAGCAGCCAACACCGGGACAGGGGTTCCTCTGGGGCCAACGTCCTGACTTTC.